This TCR beta chain was profiled in a study of shared clonotypes between healthy human individuals. Notes on the study in general: The study found lower generation probabilities in non-shared clonotypes than in those shared by all four donors.

The J segment lost 2 bases and the V segment lost 4 bases, leaving 6 bases of the junction unmatched. CDR3 length equals 15 residues. Germline V lookup: CDR1 SGHNT, CDR2 YYREEE (reference sequence). Concerning this clone itself: What it binds is not known.

It was across several immunoSEQ plates that each subset's genomic DNA was evenly split. Per the authors' pipeline: Junction-only sequences without quality scores came from ImmunoSEQ, so filtering differed. Libraries were prepared by immunoSEQ multiplex PCR; TCRdb keeps only in-frame clonotypes and omits some of them. V and J calls and clone size follow that table, whereas D and trimming were derived from the DNA. The sample has about 1.9 million clones; 85% to 95% are singletons. Naive CD8 isolation took CD45RO-negative cells positively selected for CCR7 and excluded terminally differentiated effector memory CD45RA+ cells.

The sequence was obtained from a man younger than 35 in good health. Some clones in this sample may be carry-over from other donors' samples. The V gene is TRBV5-4, the J gene TRBJ2-3; 8 bases fit TRBD1. Material for sequencing was naive CD8+ T cells from PBMCs. CDR3 region: CASSSRGHPTDTQYF. The CDR3 DNA is TGTGCCAGCAGCAGCAGGGGGCATCCCACAGATACGCAGTATTTT. Full variable domain (rest looked up from reference TRBV5-4 and TRBJ2-3): ETGVTQSPTHLIKTRGQQVTLRCSSQSGHNTVSWYQQALGQGPQFIFQYYREEENGRGNFPPRFSGLQFPNYSSELNVNALELDDSALYLCASSSRGHPTDTQYFGPGTRLTVL.